This TCR beta chain came from a study of identical twins. Overall study findings and caveats: Diverse VJ usage suggested most zero-insertion clonotypes were not invariant T cells. Cross-sectional statistical analysis, not tracking of the same donors, underpinned the conclusions.

TCRdb re-called the 5' RACE reads through MiXCR, storing one row per CDR3 protein. The table lists about 660,000 distinct CDR3 sequences, over 8.5% of them singletons. This clonotype was seen only a few times. The antigen is undetermined. Trimming cost V 3 bases and J 2 bases, with 6 bases left between them. The germline V gene encodes CDR1 MNHNS and CDR2 SASEGT. This CDR3 has 13 residues. These same records also appear under a second study, on yellow fever vaccine responses in identical twins.

This sequence was found in a woman aged 18 to 35 in good health. V is TRBV6-1 and J is TRBJ2-3; tentative D call: TRBD1 (6 bases). Sequencing input: PBMCs. CDR3: CASSEGATDTQYF. CDR3 coding DNA: TGTGCCAGCAGTGAGGGGGCCACAGATACGCAGTATTTT.